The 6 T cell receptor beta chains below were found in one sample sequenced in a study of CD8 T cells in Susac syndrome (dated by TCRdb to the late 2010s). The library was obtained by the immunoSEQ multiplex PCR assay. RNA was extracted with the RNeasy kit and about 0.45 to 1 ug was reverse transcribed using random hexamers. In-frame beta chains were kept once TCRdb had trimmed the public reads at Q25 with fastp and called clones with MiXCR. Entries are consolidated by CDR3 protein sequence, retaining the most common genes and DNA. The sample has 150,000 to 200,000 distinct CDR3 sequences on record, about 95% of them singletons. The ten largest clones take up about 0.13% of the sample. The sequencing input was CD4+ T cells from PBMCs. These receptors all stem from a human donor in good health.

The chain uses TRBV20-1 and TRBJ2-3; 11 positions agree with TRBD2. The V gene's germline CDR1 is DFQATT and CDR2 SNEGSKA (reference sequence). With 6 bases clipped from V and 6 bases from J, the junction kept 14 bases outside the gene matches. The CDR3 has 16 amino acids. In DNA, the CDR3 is TGCAGTGCCCCCGGTTGGCTAGCGGGGGGTCGCGATACGCAGTATTTT. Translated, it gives CSAPGWLAGGRDTQYF.

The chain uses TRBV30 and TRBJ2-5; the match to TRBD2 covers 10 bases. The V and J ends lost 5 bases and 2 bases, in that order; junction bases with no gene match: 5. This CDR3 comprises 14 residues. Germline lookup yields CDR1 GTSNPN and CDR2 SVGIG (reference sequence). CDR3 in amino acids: CAWLQRGGQETQYF. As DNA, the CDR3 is TGTGCCTGGTTGCAGCGGGGGGGGCAAGAGACCCAGTACTTC. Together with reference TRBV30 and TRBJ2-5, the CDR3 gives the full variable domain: SQTIHQWPATLVQPVGSPLSLECTVEGTSNPNLYWYRQAAGRGLQLLFYSVGIGQISSEVPQNLSASRPQDRQFILSSKKLLLSDSGFYLCAWLQRGGQETQYFGPGTRLLVL.

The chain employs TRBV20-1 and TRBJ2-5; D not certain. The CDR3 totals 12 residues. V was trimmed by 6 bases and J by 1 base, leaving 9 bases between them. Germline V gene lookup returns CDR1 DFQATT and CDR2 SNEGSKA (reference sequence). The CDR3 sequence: CSAMLGQETQYF. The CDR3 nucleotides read TGCAGTGCAATGCTAGGCCAAGAGACCCAGTACTTC.

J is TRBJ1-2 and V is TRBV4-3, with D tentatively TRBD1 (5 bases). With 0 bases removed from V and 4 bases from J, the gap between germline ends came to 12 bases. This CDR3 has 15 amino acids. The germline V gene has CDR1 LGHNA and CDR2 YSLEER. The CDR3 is CASSQDLSGGYGYTF. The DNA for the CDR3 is TGCGCCAGCAGCCAAGATCTTTCGGGGGGCTATGGCTACACCTTC.

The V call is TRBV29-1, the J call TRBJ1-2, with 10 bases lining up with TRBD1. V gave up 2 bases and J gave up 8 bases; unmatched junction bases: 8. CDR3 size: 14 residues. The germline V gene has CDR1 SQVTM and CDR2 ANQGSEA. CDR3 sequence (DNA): TGCAGCGTTGAAAAAGGGACAGGGGTGGGAGGCTACACCTTC. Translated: CSVEKGTGVGGYTF.

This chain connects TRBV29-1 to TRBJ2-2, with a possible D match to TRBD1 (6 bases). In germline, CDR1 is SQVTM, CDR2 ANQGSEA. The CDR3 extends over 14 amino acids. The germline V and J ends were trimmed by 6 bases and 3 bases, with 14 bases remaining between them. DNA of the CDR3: TGCAGCGTCCAACGACAGGCGGACACCGGGGAGCTGTTTTTT. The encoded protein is CSVQRQADTGELFF.